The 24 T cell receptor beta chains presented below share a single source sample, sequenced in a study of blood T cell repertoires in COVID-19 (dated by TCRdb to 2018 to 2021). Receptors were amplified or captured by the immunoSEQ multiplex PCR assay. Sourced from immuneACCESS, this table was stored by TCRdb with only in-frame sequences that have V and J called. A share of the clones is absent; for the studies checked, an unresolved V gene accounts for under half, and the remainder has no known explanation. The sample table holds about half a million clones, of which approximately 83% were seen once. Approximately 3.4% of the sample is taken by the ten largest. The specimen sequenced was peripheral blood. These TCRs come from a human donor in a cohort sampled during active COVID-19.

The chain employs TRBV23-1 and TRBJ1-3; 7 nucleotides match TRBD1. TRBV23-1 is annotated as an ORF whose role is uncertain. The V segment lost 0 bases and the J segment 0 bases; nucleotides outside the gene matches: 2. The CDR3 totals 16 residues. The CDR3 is CASSQSDRDSGNTIYF. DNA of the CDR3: TGCGCCAGCAGTCAATCCGACAGGGACTCTGGAAACACCATATATTTT.

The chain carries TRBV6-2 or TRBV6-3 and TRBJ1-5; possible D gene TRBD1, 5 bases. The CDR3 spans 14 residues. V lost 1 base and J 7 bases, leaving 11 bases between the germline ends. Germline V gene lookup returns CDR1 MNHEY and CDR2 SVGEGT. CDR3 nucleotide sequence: TGTGCCAGCAGTTACTGGAGGGGTGACCAGCCCCAGCATTTT. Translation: CASSYWRGDQPQHF.

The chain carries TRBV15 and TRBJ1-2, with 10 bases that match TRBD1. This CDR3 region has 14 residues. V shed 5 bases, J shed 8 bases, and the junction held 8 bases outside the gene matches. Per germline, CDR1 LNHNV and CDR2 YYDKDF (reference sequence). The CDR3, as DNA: TGTGCCACCAGCCCCTCCGGGACAGGGGCCGGCTACACCTTC. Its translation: CATSPSGTGAGYTF.

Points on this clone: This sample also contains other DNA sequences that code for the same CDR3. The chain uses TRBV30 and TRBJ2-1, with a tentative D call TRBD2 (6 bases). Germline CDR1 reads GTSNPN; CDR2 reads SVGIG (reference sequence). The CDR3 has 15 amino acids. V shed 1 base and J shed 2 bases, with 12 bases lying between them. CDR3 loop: CAWSADSGPYNEQFF. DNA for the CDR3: TGTGCCTGGAGTGCGGATAGCGGTCCCTACAATGAGCAGTTCTTC.

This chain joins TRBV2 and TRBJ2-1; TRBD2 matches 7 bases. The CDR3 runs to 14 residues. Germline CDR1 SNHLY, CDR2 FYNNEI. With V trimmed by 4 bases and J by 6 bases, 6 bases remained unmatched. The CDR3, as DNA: TGTGCCAGCAGTGGGAGGGGCGGGAGCAATGAGCAGTTCTTC. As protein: CASSGRGGSNEQFF.

Written as DNA, the CDR3 is TGTGCCCAGCAACGGGGTATGAGCGGTGGCTACACCTTC. As protein: CAQQRGMSGGYTF. The chain employs TRBV2 and TRBJ1-2; D gene ambiguous. This CDR3 is 13 amino acids long. Trimming took 11 bases from V and 7 from J, leaving 20 bases between them. The germline V gene has CDR1 SNHLY and CDR2 FYNNEI.

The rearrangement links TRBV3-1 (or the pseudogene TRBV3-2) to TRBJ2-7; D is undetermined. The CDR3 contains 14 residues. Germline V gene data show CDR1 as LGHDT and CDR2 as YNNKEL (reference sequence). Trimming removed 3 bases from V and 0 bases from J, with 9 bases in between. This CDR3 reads CASSHRAPSYEQYF. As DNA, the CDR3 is TGTGCCAGCAGCCATCGCGCACCCTCCTACGAGCAGTACTTC.

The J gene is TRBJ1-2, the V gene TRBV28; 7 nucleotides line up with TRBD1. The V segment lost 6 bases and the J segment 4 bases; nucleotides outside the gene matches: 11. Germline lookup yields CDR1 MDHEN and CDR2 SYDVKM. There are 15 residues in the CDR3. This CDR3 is CASRYGQAGGYGYTF. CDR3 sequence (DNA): TGTGCCAGCAGATATGGACAGGCCGGGGGCTATGGCTACACCTTC.

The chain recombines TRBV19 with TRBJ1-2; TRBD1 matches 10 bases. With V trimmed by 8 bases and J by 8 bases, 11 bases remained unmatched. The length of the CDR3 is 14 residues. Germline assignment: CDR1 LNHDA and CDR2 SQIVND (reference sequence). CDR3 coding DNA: TGTGCCAGTGGAAACCGGGACAGGGGAACGGGCTACACCTTC. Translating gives CASGNRDRGTGYTF.

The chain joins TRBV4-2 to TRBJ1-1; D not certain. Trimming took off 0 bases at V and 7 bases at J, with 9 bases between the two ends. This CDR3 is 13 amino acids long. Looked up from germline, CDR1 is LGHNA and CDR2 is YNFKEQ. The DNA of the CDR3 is TGTGCCAGCAGCCAAGATCGAGTCCGTGAAGCTTTCTTT. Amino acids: CASSQDRVREAFF.

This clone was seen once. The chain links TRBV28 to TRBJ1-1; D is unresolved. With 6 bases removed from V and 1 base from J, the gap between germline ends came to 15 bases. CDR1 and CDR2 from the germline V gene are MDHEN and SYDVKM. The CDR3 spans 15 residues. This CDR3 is CASRPRDLPNTEAFF. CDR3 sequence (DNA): TGTGCCAGCAGGCCTCGTGACTTACCGAACACTGAAGCTTTCTTT.

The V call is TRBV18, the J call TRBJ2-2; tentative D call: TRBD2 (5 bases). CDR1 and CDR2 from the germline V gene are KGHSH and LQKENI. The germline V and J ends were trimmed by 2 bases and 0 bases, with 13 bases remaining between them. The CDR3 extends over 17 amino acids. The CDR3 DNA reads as TGTGCCAGCTCACCATTTACGGGATTAACGAACACCGGGGAGCTGTTTTTT. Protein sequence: CASSPFTGLTNTGELFF.

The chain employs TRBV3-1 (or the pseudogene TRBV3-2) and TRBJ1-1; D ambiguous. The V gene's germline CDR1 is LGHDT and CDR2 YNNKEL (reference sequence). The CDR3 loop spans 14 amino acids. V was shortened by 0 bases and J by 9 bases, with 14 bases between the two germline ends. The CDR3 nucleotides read TGTGCCAGCAGCCAAGATCTTGGAGAACGGAAAGCTTTCTTT. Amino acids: CASSQDLGERKAFF.

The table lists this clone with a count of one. CDR3 in amino acids: CASSILREAFF. CDR3 DNA: TGTGCCAGCAGTATACTACGTGAAGCTTTCTTT. The V call is TRBV12-3 or TRBV12-4, the J call TRBJ1-1; D unclear. V was pared by 5 bases and J by 7 bases, with 8 bases between. This CDR3 region has 11 residues.

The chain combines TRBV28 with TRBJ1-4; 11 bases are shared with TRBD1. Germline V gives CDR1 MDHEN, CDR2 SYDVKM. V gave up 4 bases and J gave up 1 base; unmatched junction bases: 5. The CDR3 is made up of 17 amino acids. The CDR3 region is CASSSRDRGITNEKLFF. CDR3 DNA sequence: TGTGCCAGCAGTTCCCGGGACAGGGGGATAACTAATGAAAAACTGTTTTTT.

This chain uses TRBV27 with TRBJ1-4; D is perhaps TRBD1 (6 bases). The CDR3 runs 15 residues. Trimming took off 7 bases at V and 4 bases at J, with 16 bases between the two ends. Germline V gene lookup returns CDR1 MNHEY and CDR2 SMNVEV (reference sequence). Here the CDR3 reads CASMETRGYNEKLFF. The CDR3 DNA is TGTGCCAGCATGGAAACCAGGGGTTATAATGAAAAACTGTTTTTT.

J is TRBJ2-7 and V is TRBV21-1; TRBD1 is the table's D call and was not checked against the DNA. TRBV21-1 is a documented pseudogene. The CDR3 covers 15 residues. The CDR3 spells CASSKRGGKVDEQYF. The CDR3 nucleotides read TGTGCCAGCAGCAAAAGGGGCGGTAAAGTCGACGAGCAGTACTTC.

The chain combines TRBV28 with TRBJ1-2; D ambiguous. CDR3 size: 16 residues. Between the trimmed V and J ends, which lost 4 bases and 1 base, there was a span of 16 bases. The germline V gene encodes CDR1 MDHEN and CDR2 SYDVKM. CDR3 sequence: CASSSGGPPFNYGYTF. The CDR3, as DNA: TGTGCCAGCAGTTCGGGAGGGCCTCCTTTTAACTATGGCTACACCTTC.

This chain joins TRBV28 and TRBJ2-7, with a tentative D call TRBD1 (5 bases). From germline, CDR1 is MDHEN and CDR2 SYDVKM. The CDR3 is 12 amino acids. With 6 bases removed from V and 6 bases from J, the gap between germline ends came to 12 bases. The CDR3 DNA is TGTGCCAGCAGGACAGTCGCCTCCGAGCAGTACTTC. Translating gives CASRTVASEQYF. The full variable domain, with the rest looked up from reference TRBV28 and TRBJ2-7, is DVKVTQSSRYLVKRTGEKVFLECVQDMDHENMFWYRQDPGLGLRLIYFSYDVKMKEKGDIPEGYSVSREKKERFSLILESASTNQTSMYLCASRTVASEQYFGPGTRLTVT.

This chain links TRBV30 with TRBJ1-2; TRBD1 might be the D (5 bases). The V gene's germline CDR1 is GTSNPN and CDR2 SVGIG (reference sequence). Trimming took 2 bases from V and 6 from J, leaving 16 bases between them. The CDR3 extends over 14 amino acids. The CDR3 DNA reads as TGTGCCTGGAGTCCGGGGAGGGGACTAGATGGCTACACCTTC. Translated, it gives CAWSPGRGLDGYTF.

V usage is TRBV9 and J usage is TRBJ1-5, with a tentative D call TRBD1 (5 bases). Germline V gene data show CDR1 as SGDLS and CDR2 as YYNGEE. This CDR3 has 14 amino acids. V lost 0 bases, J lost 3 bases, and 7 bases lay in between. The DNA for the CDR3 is TGTGCCAGCAGCGTAGAGGGGTCCAATCAGCCCCAGCATTTT. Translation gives CASSVEGSNQPQHF. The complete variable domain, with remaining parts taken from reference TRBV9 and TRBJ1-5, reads DSGVTQTPKHLITATGQRVTLRCSPRSGDLSVYWYQQSLDQGLQFLIQYYNGEERAKGNILERFSAQQFPDLHSELNLSSLELGDSALYFCASSVEGSNQPQHFGDGTRLSIL.

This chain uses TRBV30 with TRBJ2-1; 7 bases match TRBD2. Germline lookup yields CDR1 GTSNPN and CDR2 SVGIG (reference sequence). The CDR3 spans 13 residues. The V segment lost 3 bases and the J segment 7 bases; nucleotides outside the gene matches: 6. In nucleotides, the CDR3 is TGTGCCTGGAGCGCGGGAGCTAAAAATGAGCAGTTCTTC. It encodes CAWSAGAKNEQFF.

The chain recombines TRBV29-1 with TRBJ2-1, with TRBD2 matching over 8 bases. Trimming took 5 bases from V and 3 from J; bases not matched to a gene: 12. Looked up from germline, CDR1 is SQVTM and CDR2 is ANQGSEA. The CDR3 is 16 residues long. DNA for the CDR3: TGCAGCGTTTCTAGGATTCCGGGACTAGACTACAATGAGCAGTTCTTC. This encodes CSVSRIPGLDYNEQFF.

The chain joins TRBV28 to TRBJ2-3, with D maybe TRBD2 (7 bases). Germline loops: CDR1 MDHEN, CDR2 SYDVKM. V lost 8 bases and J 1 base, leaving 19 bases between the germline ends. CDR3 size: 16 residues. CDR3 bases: TGTGCCAGCGGAATATCGGGGGGCCGCCGCACAGATACGCAGTATTTT. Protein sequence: CASGISGGRRTDTQYF.